This T cell receptor (beta chain) originates from a study of blood T cell repertoires in COVID-19. Overall study context: There were acute and convalescent COVID-19 samples, and they came from the United States, Italy and Spain.

The repertoire was sequenced with immunoSEQ multiplex PCR; TCRdb's copy has only in-frame clones and lacks some. The repertoire holds about 230,000 clones, with around 84% as singletons. The germline CDR1 and CDR2 sequences are MNHEY and SVGAGI. The V end was cut by 5 bases, the J end by 6 bases, with 16 bases between. This CDR3 has 15 amino acids. The origin of this receptor is a woman in her forties who had recovered from COVID-19. The rearrangement uses TRBV6-5 and TRBJ1-4, with a tentative D call TRBD1 (6 bases). The sequenced sample was peripheral blood. For the CDR3, the DNA is TGTGCCAGCAGTATCCGGGACCCAGGGGATGAAAAACTGTTTTTT. This sequence encodes CASSIRDPGDEKLFF.